A single sample is the source of the 16 T cell receptor beta chains below, sequenced in a study of blood T cells in healthy people across ages. Using a J-beta primer mix together with a sample-barcoded 5' primer, a second PCR was run for roughly 6 to 11 cycles. TCRdb redid the calling of the 5' RACE reads with MiXCR, one entry per CDR3 protein. The top ten clones hold under 20% of a sample with 1 million or so distinct CDR3 sequences, around 43% of them seen once. Specimen: blood. The receptors derive from a woman in her sixties in good health.

The genes are TRBV7-9 and TRBJ2-7; 7 bases line up with TRBD1. Germline V lookup: CDR1 SEHNR, CDR2 FQNEAQ (reference sequence). Trimming at V came to 6 bases and at J to 2 bases, leaving 4 bases not matched to a gene. The CDR3 has 13 amino acids. The CDR3 loop is CASRKTGTYEQYF. The DNA of the CDR3 is TGTGCCAGCAGGAAGACAGGGACCTACGAGCAGTACTTC.

V is TRBV15 and J is TRBJ1-2; 8 bases line up with TRBD1. The trim removed 4 bases at V and 2 bases at J, leaving 6 bases unmatched. The length of the CDR3 is 15 residues. The germline gives CDR1 LNHNV, CDR2 YYDKDF (reference sequence). The CDR3 here is CATSTHGTGNYGYTF. As DNA, the CDR3 is TGTGCCACCAGCACCCACGGGACAGGCAACTATGGCTACACCTTC.

This clonotype was detected only a few times. The chain employs TRBV6-5 and TRBJ2-5; D gene uncertain. The CDR3 has 15 amino acids. Germline values: CDR1 MNHEY, CDR2 SVGAGI. V gave up 6 bases and J gave up 1 base, with 15 bases separating them. CDR3 residues: CASSRLGATQETQYF. Written as DNA, the CDR3 is TGTGCCAGCAGCCGGCTTGGAGCGACCCAAGAGACCCAGTACTTC.

The rearrangement links TRBV6-6 to TRBJ2-7, with D possibly called TRBD1 or TRBD2 (6 bases each). The CDR3 runs 14 residues. From germline, CDR1 is MNHNY and CDR2 SVGAGI (reference sequence). V shed 2 bases and J shed 5 bases, with 13 bases lying between them. In DNA form, the CDR3 reads TGTGCCAGCAGTTACAACGGGGGCAGCAACGAGCAGTACTTC. Translated: CASSYNGGSNEQYF.

This clonotype has only a few counts. The gene calls are TRBV20-1 and TRBJ2-7; the match to TRBD2 covers 14 bases. The assigned J gene may be wrong: the sequence end matches TRBJ2-5 better. CDR1 is DFQATT, CDR2 SNEGSKA, per germline (reference sequence). The length of the CDR3 is 16 residues. For the CDR3, the DNA is TGCAGTGCTAGGCGTAGACTAGCGGGAGGGCCAGAGACCCAGTACTTC. Amino acids: CSARRRLAGGPETQYF.

This chain joins TRBV5-1 and TRBJ2-4; D is possibly TRBD2 (5 bases). The DNA end lines up better with TRBJ2-7; the J call may be wrong. Germline-derived CDR1 and CDR2 are SGHRS and YFSETQ. This CDR3 region has 15 residues. The CDR3 loop is CASSKSSSVNYEQYF. In nucleotides, the CDR3 is TGCGCCAGCAGCAAAAGCAGTAGCGTAAACTACGAGCAGTACTTC.

Details on this clonotype: One junction end does not reproduce the germline sequence, and a read error may be involved. The chain is built from TRBV9 and TRBJ1-1; tentatively, D is TRBD1 (6 bases). The CDR3 is 18 amino acids. Germline V lookup: CDR1 SGDLS, CDR2 YYNGEE. CDR3 residues: CASSPRGRAAFGNAEAFF. CDR3 DNA: TGTGCCAGCAGCCCGAGGGGGAGGGCAGCCTTCGGGAACGCTGAAGCTTTCTTT.

The rearrangement uses TRBV6-6 and TRBJ2-4; the D gene is possibly TRBD1 (5 bases). There are 15 residues in the CDR3. V was clipped by 4 bases and J by 15 bases, with 25 bases between them. Germline V CDR1 and CDR2: MNHNY, SVGAGI (reference sequence). In nucleotides, the CDR3 is TGTGCCAGCAGTTCAACGCGCCAGGGCTGGCCCCCTTGGTACTTC. Translation gives CASSSTRQGWPPWYF.

The chain is built from TRBV10-3 and TRBJ1-1, with 10 nucleotides matching TRBD1. Germline loops: CDR1 ENHRY, CDR2 SYGVKD. CDR3 length equals 15 residues. The junction had 6 bases not matched to a gene; V was cut back by 4 bases and J by 4 bases. The CDR3 loop is CAISAPRTGGTEAFF. DNA for the CDR3: TGTGCCATCAGTGCTCCTCGGACAGGGGGCACTGAAGCTTTCTTT.

The chain couples TRBV20-1 to TRBJ2-1; TRBD2 might be the D (6 bases). Trimming shortened V by 5 bases and J by 5 bases, and 13 bases separated the two germline ends. The V gene's germline CDR1 is DFQATT and CDR2 SNEGSKA (reference sequence). This CDR3 contains 13 residues. CDR3 in DNA: TGCAGTGCTTGCGGGGACGCCGACAATGAGCAGTTCTTC. It encodes CSACGDADNEQFF.

The chain links TRBV6-1 to TRBJ2-7; TRBD2 might be the D (5 bases). The CDR3 covers 13 residues. Germline lookup yields CDR1 MNHNS and CDR2 SASEGT. V lost 4 bases to trimming and J lost 1 base, with 8 bases between them. The CDR3 is CASSVRGSYEQYF. CDR3 DNA: TGTGCCAGCAGTGTCCGCGGGTCCTACGAGCAGTACTTC.

This chain connects TRBV29-1 to TRBJ2-5, with 11 bases identical to TRBD1. This CDR3 has 16 amino acids. Trimming removed 4 bases from V and 0 bases from J; junction bases left unmatched: 7. CDR1 SQVTM and CDR2 ANQGSEA come from the germline V gene. The CDR3 loop reads CSVVFPGQGDQETQYF. CDR3 nucleotides: TGCAGCGTTGTATTCCCGGGACAGGGGGACCAAGAGACCCAGTACTTC.

The CDR3 region is CASRIIAADTQYF. The CDR3 bases are TGTGCCAGCAGAATAATAGCGGCAGATACGCAGTATTTT. The V call is TRBV12-3 or TRBV12-4, the J call TRBJ2-3, with D tentatively TRBD2 (6 bases). CDR3 size: 13 residues. Trimming shortened V by 6 bases and J by 4 bases, and 11 bases separated the two germline ends.

The chain links TRBV27 to TRBJ2-5, with TRBD2 as a possible D gene (5 bases). The CDR3 has 14 amino acids. Trimming took off 5 bases at V and 6 bases at J, with 16 bases between the two ends. CDR1 and CDR2 from the germline V gene are MNHEY and SMNVEV (reference sequence). The CDR3 here is CASSLGLSSQTQYF. The CDR3, as DNA: TGTGCCAGCAGTCTTGGACTTTCCTCCCAGACCCAGTACTTC.

The chain employs TRBV6-1 and TRBJ1-6, with D possibly being TRBD1 (6 bases). V lost 0 bases and J lost 14, with 14 bases in between. The CDR3 has 14 residues. The germline V gene encodes CDR1 MNHNS and CDR2 SASEGT. CDR3 region: CASSEARGLGALHF. The CDR3 DNA follows: TGTGCCAGCAGTGAAGCGCGGGGGCTTGGGGCCCTCCACTTT.

The chain couples TRBV9 to TRBJ2-7, with a possible D match to TRBD2 (6 bases). The end of the DNA is better explained by TRBJ2-5, so the J call may be wrong. This CDR3 has 14 residues. The germline V gene encodes CDR1 SGDLS and CDR2 YYNGEE. CDR3 coding DNA: TGTGCCAGCAGCGCTGGCCTAATCGGGGGGACCCAGTACTTC. This gives the protein CASSAGLIGGTQYF.